The table lists the clone carrying this TCR beta chain with a count of one. Germline lookup yields CDR1 PRHDT and CDR2 FYEKMQ (reference sequence). The V and J ends lost 2 bases and 8 bases respectively, with 10 bases between them. This CDR3 comprises 13 residues. The record originates from a study of blood T cell repertoires in COVID-19. The overall study: Sources were T cells, B-cell-depleted T cells, or PBMCs; the material itself was cDNA or gDNA.

In the authors' workflow: Counts of nucleated cells, estimated from reference gene primer amplification, were obtained. Sequencing was performed with immunoSEQ multiplex PCR; in TCRdb, only in-frame clones are kept and a portion is missing. For V, J and clone size, that table is used; D and trimming come from the DNA. The sample includes about 150,000 clones, 80% to 90% of them seen just once. The clonotype originates from a human donor with acute or convalescent COVID-19. The donor label of this sample is uncertain. What was sequenced was peripheral blood. This sequence joins TRBV13 and TRBJ2-1; D remains unclear. DNA of the CDR3: TGTGCCAGCAGCTTAATGGTAGCTTATGAGCAGTTCTTC. As protein: CASSLMVAYEQFF.